Here is one TCR beta chain with its context. Its antigen remains unidentified. One end of the junction does not line up with germline, which may come from a read error. A multiplex PCR was run with 60 Vbeta primers and 13 Jbeta primers. Using immunoSEQ multiplex PCR, the repertoire was profiled, and TCRdb retains in-frame clones only, with some absent. Counted here are about 83,000 clones, about four fifths occurring once; the ten biggest clones make up over 1.5%. Germline CDR1 SEHNR, CDR2 FQNEAQ (reference sequence). The length of the CDR3 is 16 residues. This entry comes from a study of cytomegalovirus exposure and HLA in healthy donors. Study-wide background: There were about 86 million unique TCRs (from HLA-typed donors) in an early data release.

General study results and limits: Earlier analysis yielded a pattern in which most TCR beta V segments were productive about 90% or about 30% of the time. There were several of the most significant clusters that appeared linked to common viral pathogens in a later analysis.

The donors comprised healthy bone marrow donors. Sequenced input: PBMCs. The rearrangement links TRBV7-9 to TRBJ2-5; 10 bases are shared with TRBD2. This TCR was sampled from a woman aged 30 to 39 in good health and CMV-seronegative. The CDR3 coding sequence is TGTTCCAGCAGCCTCAAGCTAGCGGGAGTCGGTGAGACCCAGTACTTC. Translating it yields CSSSLKLAGVGETQYF.